Presented here are 17 T cell receptor beta chains from one specimen sequenced in a study of cytomegalovirus exposure and HLA in healthy donors. The PCR had 60 Vbeta and 13 Jbeta primers. Clones were read by immunoSEQ multiplex PCR, and TCRdb kept only the in-frame ones, dropping some. The data hold roughly 170,000 clones, with roughly 82% observed a single time. The sample was PBMCs. These receptors came from a woman in her thirties in good health and CMV-seronegative.

The table lists this clone with a count of one. V is TRBV19 and J is TRBJ1-6, with 8 bases that match TRBD1. The CDR3 sequence is 18 residues long. V shed 5 bases and J 10 bases; nucleotides not matched to a gene: 19. The germline CDR1 and CDR2 sequences are LNHDA and SQIVND (reference sequence). The CDR3 sequence is CASSPWTGLISEKSPLHF. As DNA, the CDR3 is TGTGCCAGTAGTCCCTGGACAGGGCTGATAAGCGAAAAATCACCCCTCCACTTT.

The V gene is TRBV7-2, the J gene TRBJ1-4; maybe TRBD1 (6 bases). Per the germline V gene, CDR1 is SGHTA and CDR2 is FQGNSA. This CDR3 is 16 amino acids long. Trimming took off 1 base at V and 5 bases at J, with 14 bases between the two ends. For the CDR3, the DNA is TGTGCCAGCAGCTTAGACAGGGCGACCTTGAATGAAAAACTGTTTTTT. Translation: CASSLDRATLNEKLFF.

This clone was picked up a small number of times. J is TRBJ2-2 and V is TRBV5-4, with D maybe TRBD1 (6 bases). This CDR3 region has 14 residues. Germline CDR1 is SGHNT and CDR2 is YYREEE (reference sequence). The V end lost 3 bases, the J end lost 5 bases, and 11 bases lay between the germline ends. CDR3 sequence: CASSSGRGTGELFF. CDR3 coding DNA: TGTGCCAGCAGCTCCGGTAGGGGGACCGGGGAGCTGTTTTTT.

The rearrangement joins TRBV14 to TRBJ2-1, with D possibly matching TRBD2 (5 bases). V gave up 3 bases and J gave up 13 bases, with 16 bases separating them. The CDR3 extends over 13 amino acids. The germline CDR1 and CDR2 sequences are SGHDN and FVKESK. CDR3 sequence: CASSQILDGVQFF. The CDR3 nucleotides read TGTGCCAGCAGCCAGATTTTAGACGGGGTTCAGTTCTTC.

The rearrangement links TRBV5-1 to TRBJ2-2; 7 nucleotides line up with TRBD1. The CDR3 has 15 amino acids. Germline V lookup: CDR1 SGHRS, CDR2 YFSETQ. V was clipped by 4 bases and J by 1 base; unmatched bases: 4. CDR3 sequence: CASSPGTVNTGELFF. In nucleotides, the CDR3 is TGCGCCAGCAGCCCCGGGACAGTGAACACCGGGGAGCTGTTTTTT.

The chain recombines TRBV13 with TRBJ2-5, with D uncertain. V lost 4 bases and J lost 4, with 7 bases in between. This CDR3 is 12 amino acids long. Germline V gene sequence: CDR1 PRHDT, CDR2 FYEKMQ (reference sequence). CDR3 in amino acids: CASSYSRETQYF. The CDR3 DNA reads TGTGCCAGCAGCTATAGTAGAGAGACCCAGTACTTC.

A single count supports this clone. The gene calls are TRBV5-1 and TRBJ1-5; no definite D call. Between the trimmed V and J ends, which lost 0 bases and 0 bases, there was a span of 7 bases. Per the germline V gene, CDR1 is SGHRS and CDR2 is YFSETQ. The CDR3 is 15 amino acids. CDR3 loop: CASSLAGGSNQPQHF. CDR3 DNA: TGCGCCAGCAGCTTGGCTGGAGGTAGCAATCAGCCCCAGCATTTT.

The rearrangement links TRBV14 to TRBJ1-3; a possible D gene is TRBD1 (5 bases). Germline assignment: CDR1 SGHDN and CDR2 FVKESK. V lost 1 base and J 8 bases, leaving 15 bases between the germline ends. The length of the CDR3 is 15 residues. The CDR3 nucleotides are TGTGCCAGCAGCCAAGCACGGCAGGGTGGGCACACCATATATTTT. Translating gives CASSQARQGGHTIYF.

V is TRBV5-1 and J is TRBJ2-1; 8 nucleotides align to TRBD2. Looked up from germline, CDR1 is SGHRS and CDR2 is YFSETQ. Losses at the gene ends were 4 bases for V and 0 bases for J; bases not matched to a gene: 9. This CDR3 region has 17 residues. The CDR3 DNA is TGCGCCAGCAGCCCTCACTTAGCGGGAAGCTCCTACAATGAGCAGTTCTTC. Protein sequence: CASSPHLAGSSYNEQFF.

The CDR3 DNA reads as TGTGCCAGCAGCTTAGATCTCAGCGGGGGCACAGATACGCAGTATTTT. Translating gives CASSLDLSGGTDTQYF. The rearrangement uses TRBV7-9 and TRBJ2-3, with 7 bases matching TRBD2. Germline V lookup: CDR1 SEHNR, CDR2 FQNEAQ (reference sequence). This CDR3 region has 16 residues. J was trimmed by 1 base and V by 1 base; bases with no gene match: 5.

The chain joins TRBV7-8 to TRBJ2-5, with 8 bases that match TRBD2. Germline-derived CDR1 and CDR2 are SGHVS and FQNEAQ. V shed 2 bases, J shed 2 bases, and the junction held 1 base outside the gene matches. This CDR3 is 14 amino acids long. The CDR3 spells CASSLTSGQETQYF. The CDR3 nucleotides are TGTGCCAGCAGCTTAACTAGCGGACAAGAGACCCAGTACTTC.

The J gene is TRBJ1-5, the V gene TRBV19, with TRBD1 matching 7 bases. There are 14 residues in the CDR3. The trim removed 7 bases at V and 6 bases at J, leaving 9 bases unmatched. From germline, CDR1 is LNHDA and CDR2 SQIVND (reference sequence). The CDR3 nucleotides read TGTGCCAGTACCAAAGGGACAGTGCGTCAGCCCCAGCATTTT. It codes for CASTKGTVRQPQHF.

The V call is TRBV2, the J call TRBJ2-1, with 8 nucleotides matching TRBD2. The germline gives CDR1 SNHLY, CDR2 FYNNEI. V lost 5 bases to trimming and J lost 9 bases; unmatched junction nucleotides: 9. The CDR3 runs to 14 residues. CDR3 nucleotides: TGTGCCAGCAGTAGACTAGCGATCGGGGTTGAGCAGTTCTTC. Translating gives CASSRLAIGVEQFF. The full variable domain, its missing parts supplied by reference TRBV2 and TRBJ2-1, is EPEVTQTPSHQVTQMGQEVILRCVPISNHLYFYWYRQILGQKVEFLVSFYNNEISEKSEIFDDQFSVERPDGSNFTLKIRSTKLEDSAMYFCASSRLAIGVEQFFGPGTRLTVL.

The rearrangement uses TRBV6-5 and TRBJ1-2; a weak D match, TRBD1 (6 bases). Trimming took 6 bases from V and 0 from J, leaving 14 bases between them. The CDR3 runs 15 residues. Looked up from germline, CDR1 is MNHEY and CDR2 is SVGAGI. CDR3 residues: CASSRPGEANYGYTF. The CDR3 coding sequence is TGTGCCAGCAGCCGGCCAGGGGAAGCTAACTATGGCTACACCTTC.

Here the CDR3 reads CAWSVEGRGDQPQHF. The CDR3 bases are TGTGCCTGGAGTGTAGAGGGCAGGGGCGATCAGCCCCAGCATTTT. V gene TRBV30 combines with J gene TRBJ1-5, with a weak D call TRBD1 (6 bases). Per the germline V gene, CDR1 is GTSNPN and CDR2 is SVGIG (reference sequence). CDR3 length: 15 amino acids. V lost 0 bases to trimming and J lost 5 bases, with 14 bases between them.

J is TRBJ1-3 and V is TRBV9, with 9 bases fitting TRBD1. The CDR3 has 15 residues. J lost 1 base, V lost 2 bases, and 1 base had no gene match. Germline values: CDR1 SGDLS, CDR2 YYNGEE. CDR3 coding DNA: TGTGCCAGCAGCGTTGGGACAGGGTCTGGAAACACCATATATTTT. This codes for CASSVGTGSGNTIYF.

The chain is built from TRBV6-5 and TRBJ1-6; D remains ambiguous. Germline V CDR1 and CDR2: MNHEY, SVGAGI. CDR3 length equals 12 residues. The V end lost 6 bases, the J end lost 13 bases, and 13 bases lay between the germline ends. CDR3 region: CASRSQGGPLHF. In DNA form, the CDR3 reads TGTGCCAGCAGGTCCCAAGGAGGGCCCCTCCACTTT.